One and the same sample provided the 2 T cell receptor beta chains below, sequenced in a study of cytomegalovirus exposure and HLA in healthy donors. The study ran its PCR with 60 Vbeta and 13 Jbeta primers. Only in-frame clones appear in the TCRdb table, and some are missing; sequencing was by immunoSEQ multiplex PCR. The repertoire includes 95,000 to 150,000 clones, 80% of them detected once, and 2.1% sits in the top ten. The sequencing sample was made of PBMCs. All receptors come from a man aged 25-40 years in good health and CMV-seronegative.

This clone was seen only a few times. This sequence joins TRBV28 and TRBJ2-6, with TRBD1 as a possible D gene (6 bases). From germline, CDR1 is MDHEN and CDR2 SYDVKM. The CDR3 length is 17 residues. Between the trimmed V and J ends, which lost 3 bases and 0 bases, there was a span of 12 bases. CDR3 amino acids: CASSFGDTASGANVLTF. As DNA, the CDR3 is TGTGCCAGCAGTTTTGGGGACACAGCCTCTGGGGCCAACGTCCTGACTTTC. Full variable domain (remainder filled in from reference TRBV28 and TRBJ2-6): DVKVTQSSRYLVKRTGEKVFLECVQDMDHENMFWYRQDPGLGLRLIYFSYDVKMKEKGDIPEGYSVSREKKERFSLILESASTNQTSMYLCASSFGDTASGANVLTFGAGSRLTVL.

The V call is TRBV9, the J call TRBJ2-5; D might be TRBD1 (6 bases). Germline lookup yields CDR1 SGDLS and CDR2 YYNGEE. CDR3 length equals 14 residues. Trimming pared 4 bases from V and 5 bases from J, leaving 15 bases between. CDR3: CASSPIGGVETQYF. In nucleotides, the CDR3 is TGTGCCAGCAGCCCCATTGGGGGCGTGGAGACCCAGTACTTC.